This TCR beta chain was sequenced in a study of blood T cell repertoires in COVID-19. About the research overall: PBMCs, B-cell-depleted T cells, or T cells were the source of the cDNA or gDNA that made up the material.

Germline V gene data show CDR1 as SGDLS and CDR2 as YYNGEE. The V end lost 0 bases, the J end lost 5 bases, and 8 bases lay between the germline ends. The CDR3 extends over 13 amino acids. This clone was observed a few times. The sample contains more than one DNA sequence encoding this CDR3. Sequencing was performed with immunoSEQ multiplex PCR; in TCRdb, only in-frame clones are kept and a portion is missing. This table has some 240,000 clones, almost 90% appearing once. Sequencing was done on a sample of peripheral blood. The rearrangement uses TRBV9 and TRBJ1-2, with D hard to call. The sequence was collected from a woman aged 60-75 years with COVID-19, enrolled during active disease. DNA for the CDR3: TGTGCCAGCAGCGTAGGGGGAGATTATGGCTACACCTTC. Encoded protein: CASSVGGDYGYTF.